Presented here are 32 T cell receptor beta chains from one specimen sequenced in a study of T cell repertoires in cytomegalovirus infection. One entry per CDR3 protein, called by TCRdb with MiXCR from the reads. The table has approximately 770,000 distinct CDR3 sequences, almost 30% seen once. For these receptors, no antigen is known. Sequences were derived from cultured CD8+ T cells from PBMCs, sampled from culture after CMV antigen stimulation. Receptor source: a human donor in good health (CMV status not recorded). Some clones in this sample may be carry-over from other donors' samples.

This clonotype was observed many times. V gene TRBV7-9 combines with J gene TRBJ1-1; 9 bases fit TRBD1. This CDR3 contains 19 residues. Germline CDR1 reads SEHNR; CDR2 reads FQNEAQ (reference sequence). V shed 3 bases, J shed 4 bases, and the junction held 18 bases outside the gene matches. The CDR3 nucleotides read TGTGCCAGCAGCTTCCATGGACAGGGGAATTGGTTTAGCGGCACTGAAGCTTTCTTT. It yields the protein CASSFHGQGNWFSGTEAFF.

The gene calls are TRBV11-2 and TRBJ1-1; D is uncertain. Per germline, CDR1 SGHAT and CDR2 FQNNGV. The ends were cut back, 1 base at V and 4 bases at J, with 10 bases in the middle. The CDR3 has 14 residues. CDR3 nucleotides: TGTGCCAGCAGCTTAGCACGGGTGTCCACTGAAGCTTTCTTT. Encoded protein: CASSLARVSTEAFF.

This chain links TRBV6-6 with TRBJ1-5, with D possibly TRBD1 on 6 matching bases. The CDR3 covers 16 residues. Germline CDR1 and CDR2: MNHNY and SVGAGI (reference sequence). V was clipped by 3 bases and J by 1 base, with 13 bases between them. In nucleotides, the CDR3 is TGTGCCAGCAGTTATTTGAAAGGGACAAGCAATCAGCCCCAGCATTTT. Amino acids: CASSYLKGTSNQPQHF.

This chain links TRBV27 with TRBJ1-5, with D unclear. Trimming removed 4 bases at V and 0 bases at J, with 7 bases between. Germline-derived CDR1 and CDR2 are MNHEY and SMNVEV (reference sequence). The CDR3 has 14 residues. The CDR3 loop reads CASSSANSNQPQHF. For the CDR3, the DNA is TGTGCCAGCAGTTCAGCAAATAGCAATCAGCCCCAGCATTTT.

This clonotype has a count of ten or more. V is TRBV20-1 and J is TRBJ2-6; no firm D call. CDR1 is DFQATT and CDR2 is SNEGSKA in the germline V gene (reference sequence). V lost 0 bases, J lost 3 bases, and 9 bases lay in between. The length of the CDR3 is 15 residues. CDR3 protein: CSARDLNFGANVLTF. In DNA, the CDR3 is TGCAGTGCTAGAGATTTGAATTTTGGGGCCAACGTCCTGACTTTC.

Note on this clonotype: Just one base apart from a much larger clone, this may be a read error. DNA for the CDR3: TGTGCCAGCAGTCATACAGGCTTGAGGGGCTACACCTTC. This codes for CASSHTGLRGYTF. The chain is built from TRBV6-5 and TRBJ1-2, with a weak D call TRBD1 (5 bases). Germline CDR1 is MNHEY and CDR2 is SVGAGI. The CDR3 is made up of 13 amino acids. V gave up 5 bases and J gave up 8 bases, with 15 bases separating them.

The V and J genes are TRBV7-4 and TRBJ2-7; 9 bases line up with TRBD1. V trimming: 1 base; J trimming: 6 bases; junction bases outside the gene matches: 10. CDR3 length equals 16 residues. Germline V gene sequence: CDR1 SGHVT, CDR2 SQSDAQ. CDR3: CASSLVPGQGEVEQYF. The CDR3 DNA follows: TGTGCCAGCAGCTTAGTTCCGGGACAGGGAGAAGTCGAGCAGTACTTC.

V is TRBV12-3 or TRBV12-4 and J is TRBJ2-5; D may be TRBD1 or TRBD2 (5 bases each). The CDR3 extends over 14 amino acids. V was shortened by 3 bases and J by 1 base, with 9 bases between the two germline ends. The CDR3 nucleotides read TGTGCCAGCAGTTTTTGGGGACCCCAAGAGACCCAGTACTTC. Its translation: CASSFWGPQETQYF.

The V and J genes are TRBV27 and TRBJ1-1; the D gene is possibly TRBD1 (6 bases). Germline V gene data show CDR1 as MNHEY and CDR2 as SMNVEV (reference sequence). This CDR3 comprises 16 residues. Trimming removed 5 bases from V and 8 bases from J, with 24 bases in between. CDR3 region: CASSPLRGGLFAEAFF. The CDR3 DNA reads TGTGCCAGCAGTCCCCTCCGGGGGGGCCTTTTTGCCGAAGCTTTCTTT.

Only a few counts were recorded for this clonotype. This rearrangement joins TRBV9 to TRBJ1-5; 10 bases map to TRBD1. J lost 3 bases, V lost 4 bases, and 4 bases had no gene match. Germline V gene data show CDR1 as SGDLS and CDR2 as YYNGEE. The CDR3 runs to 15 residues. This chain's CDR3 is CASSQGQGNNQPQHF. The CDR3 DNA reads as TGTGCCAGCAGCCAGGGACAGGGGAACAATCAGCCCCAGCATTTT.

The rearrangement links TRBV28 to TRBJ1-1; TRBD1 agrees at 7 bases. Trimming removed 5 bases from V and 10 bases from J; junction bases left unmatched: 4. Germline V gene sequence: CDR1 MDHEN, CDR2 SYDVKM. This CDR3 has 11 residues. The CDR3 loop is CASSLGGAAFF. CDR3 nucleotides: TGTGCCAGCAGTCTAGGGGGCGCAGCTTTCTTT.

V is TRBV19 and J is TRBJ1-1, with D uncertain. This CDR3 has 16 residues. V was cut by 6 bases and J by 5 bases, with 22 bases left in between. Germline V CDR1 and CDR2: LNHDA, SQIVND (reference sequence). CDR3 DNA: TGTGCCAGTAGGCCCGCGAAGGCCCGACATTTTACTGAAGCTTTCTTT. As protein: CASRPAKARHFTEAFF.

The chain carries TRBV3-1 and TRBJ1-2, with D unresolved. This CDR3 spans 13 amino acids. Trimming pared 3 bases from V and 5 bases from J, leaving 10 bases between. The germline gives CDR1 LGHDT, CDR2 YNNKEL (reference sequence). Here the CDR3 DNA reads TGTGCCAGCAGCCAGAGGAACGGTTATGGCTACACCTTC. This encodes CASSQRNGYGYTF.

The table lists this clonotype with a count of one. Just one base apart from a much larger clone, this may be a read error. V and J are TRBV20-1 and TRBJ2-7; TRBD2 aligns across 8 bases. The CDR3 has 11 residues. CDR1 is DFQATT, CDR2 SNEGSKA, per germline (reference sequence). Written as DNA, the CDR3 is TGCCTAGCGGCGGGGGGCTACGAGCAGTACGTC. This gives the protein CLAAGGYEQYV.

The rearrangement links TRBV29-1 to TRBJ2-1; 9 bases agree with TRBD2. The V gene's germline CDR1 is SQVTM and CDR2 ANQGSEA. Unmatched junction bases numbered 7, after V lost 3 bases and J lost 7 bases. There are 14 residues in the CDR3. Here the CDR3 reads CSVEGLAGKNEQFF. In DNA form, the CDR3 reads TGCAGCGTTGAGGGGCTAGCGGGGAAAAATGAGCAGTTCTTC.

V gene TRBV5-6 combines with J gene TRBJ1-1, with 9 nucleotides matching TRBD1. The CDR3 covers 15 residues. The junction had 8 bases not matched to a gene; V was cut back by 4 bases and J by 4 bases. Germline assignment: CDR1 SGHDT and CDR2 YYEEEE. CDR3 loop: CASSPGTGFPTEAFF. The DNA of the CDR3 is TGTGCCAGCAGCCCCGGGACAGGGTTTCCCACTGAAGCTTTCTTT.

This chain joins TRBV19 and TRBJ2-5; D tentatively reads TRBD1 or TRBD2 (6 bases each). The CDR3 loop spans 15 amino acids. Germline-derived CDR1 and CDR2 are LNHDA and SQIVND (reference sequence). The V and J ends lost 10 bases and 4 bases respectively, with 22 bases between them. CDR3 in amino acids: CATSKGGFGIETQYF. Written as DNA, the CDR3 is TGTGCCACCTCTAAAGGGGGGTTTGGAATAGAGACCCAGTACTTC.

This clonotype was observed a few times. This chain uses TRBV5-1 with TRBJ2-6, with D perhaps TRBD1 (6 bases). Trimming shortened V by 4 bases and J by 1 base, and 21 bases separated the two germline ends. This CDR3 has 19 residues. Per germline, CDR1 SGHRS and CDR2 YFSETQ. The CDR3 DNA reads as TGCGCCAGCAGCGCCCGGACAGCACCGCACCGATCTGGGGCCAACGTCCTGACTTTC. Translating gives CASSARTAPHRSGANVLTF.

This clonotype appeared a few times. CDR3 amino acids: CASTSLTGTEAFF. The CDR3 DNA sequence: TGTGCCAGTACCTCTCTCACTGGGACTGAAGCTTTCTTT. The chain is built from TRBV19 and TRBJ1-1; D is undetermined. V lost 7 bases and J 5 bases, leaving 14 bases between the germline ends. The CDR3 loop spans 13 amino acids. Germline V gene sequence: CDR1 LNHDA, CDR2 SQIVND (reference sequence).

This chain links TRBV28 with TRBJ1-1; no clear D. The CDR3 is 16 residues long. The germline gives CDR1 MDHEN, CDR2 SYDVKM. Trimming cost V 3 bases and J 0 bases, with 14 bases left between them. For the CDR3, the DNA is TGTGCCAGCAGTTTTACTCAGCTAACCTTGAACACTGAAGCTTTCTTT. Translation gives CASSFTQLTLNTEAFF.

This clonotype was observed many times. V gene TRBV27 combines with J gene TRBJ1-1; D not resolved. CDR3 length equals 13 residues. Germline V gene sequence: CDR1 MNHEY, CDR2 SMNVEV (reference sequence). V lost 5 bases and J 2 bases, leaving 9 bases between the germline ends. CDR3 loop: CASSKGRNTEAFF. CDR3 nucleotides: TGTGCCAGCAGTAAGGGTAGAAACACTGAAGCTTTCTTT.

This clonotype turned up a few times. This chain joins TRBV7-2 and TRBJ1-1; D uncertain. The CDR3 is made up of 13 amino acids. Germline CDR1 and CDR2: SGHTA and FQGNSA. Trimming stripped 5 bases from V and 8 bases from J, with 15 bases between. The CDR3 region is CASSRGAGSEAFF. The CDR3 coding sequence is TGTGCCAGCAGCCGGGGAGCGGGGTCAGAAGCTTTCTTT. The full variable domain, completed using reference TRBV7-2 and TRBJ1-1, is GAGVSQSPSNKVTEKGKDVELRCDPISGHTALYWYRQSLGQGLEFLIYFQGNSAPDKSGLPSDRFSAERTGGSVSTLTIQRTQQEDSAVYLCASSRGAGSEAFFGQGTRLTVV.

This clonotype appeared many times. The CDR3 protein is CASSLATELNTEAFF. The CDR3 DNA sequence: TGTGCCAGCAGTTTGGCGACAGAGCTGAACACTGAAGCTTTCTTT. The chain is built from TRBV12-3 or TRBV12-4 and TRBJ1-1; the D gene is possibly TRBD1 (5 bases). V was clipped by 3 bases and J by 0 bases, with 11 bases between them. This CDR3 spans 15 amino acids.

This clonotype was counted at least ten times. This chain uses TRBV20-1 with TRBJ1-2; 12 nucleotides line up with TRBD1. CDR1 and CDR2 (germline): DFQATT, SNEGSKA (reference sequence). V lost 0 bases, J lost 9 bases, and 17 bases stayed unmatched. The CDR3 length is 18 residues. The CDR3 loop is CSARDSPRDRGRPGSYTF. In DNA form, the CDR3 reads TGCAGTGCTAGAGATTCCCCCCGGGACAGGGGGCGACCTGGTAGCTACACCTTC.

This clonotype was seen a few times. This chain links TRBV2 with TRBJ2-1; the D gene could be TRBD1 or TRBD2 (5 bases each). V lost 4 bases, J lost 14 bases, and 15 bases lay in between. There are 12 residues in the CDR3. CDR1 and CDR2 (germline): SNHLY, FYNNEI. The CDR3, as DNA: TGTGCCAGCAGTGGGGACCCCGTGGCGGAGTTCTTC. Protein: CASSGDPVAEFF.

The V gene is TRBV6-5, the J gene TRBJ2-1; D is unclear. Deletions cut 4 bases from V and 6 bases from J, with 13 bases between. The germline CDR1 and CDR2 sequences are MNHEY and SVGAGI. CDR3 size: 14 residues. The CDR3 DNA sequence: TGTGCCAGCAGTTCCGGGCCACGAGGCAATGAGCAGTTCTTC. Amino acids: CASSSGPRGNEQFF.

This clonotype turned up a few times. The V gene is TRBV2, the J gene TRBJ2-2; weak D call: TRBD1 (6 bases). V was cut by 7 bases and J by 0 bases, with 15 bases left in between. Germline values: CDR1 SNHLY, CDR2 FYNNEI. The CDR3 length is 16 residues. The CDR3 protein is CASTEVQGSNTGELFF. The DNA of the CDR3 is TGTGCCAGCACCGAGGTACAGGGATCGAACACCGGGGAGCTGTTTTTT.

The sample holds a few counts of this clonotype. The V gene is TRBV25-1, the J gene TRBJ2-7; perhaps TRBD1 as D (6 bases). Trimming left V 4 bases short and J 3 bases short, with 10 bases between. In germline, CDR1 is MGHDK, CDR2 SYGVNS. This CDR3 has 13 amino acids. For the CDR3, the DNA is TGTGCCAGCAGTGGGCTGGACAGCTACGAGCAGTACGTC. Its translation: CASSGLDSYEQYV.

The chain combines TRBV9 with TRBJ2-1, with TRBD2 matching 10 bases. The CDR3 contains 17 residues. With V trimmed by 2 bases and J by 8 bases, 13 bases remained unmatched. Germline V gene data show CDR1 as SGDLS and CDR2 as YYNGEE. The CDR3 DNA reads as TGTGCCAGCAGCGTTACAGCGGGGGGGGCCGGGAGGTATGAGCAGTTCTTC. Amino acid sequence: CASSVTAGGAGRYEQFF.

The chain joins TRBV27 to TRBJ2-2, with 10 bases lining up with TRBD2. Germline values: CDR1 MNHEY, CDR2 SMNVEV (reference sequence). The trim removed 5 bases at V and 4 bases at J, leaving 4 bases unmatched. This CDR3 spans 15 amino acids. CDR3 amino acids: CASSATSGVTGELFF. The CDR3 bases are TGTGCCAGCAGTGCCACTAGCGGGGTCACCGGGGAGCTGTTTTTT.

This clonotype was found a few times. The chain has TRBV6-5 and TRBJ1-6; D ambiguous. The CDR3 runs to 16 residues. CDR1 is MNHEY and CDR2 is SVGAGI in the germline V gene. The germline V and J ends were trimmed by 0 bases and 3 bases, with 9 bases remaining between them. The CDR3 coding sequence is TGTGCCAGCAGTTACTCGGCCCTAGACTATAATTCACCCCTCCACTTT. This codes for CASSYSALDYNSPLHF.

A few counts support this clonotype. This chain links TRBV7-6 with TRBJ2-3, with TRBD2 matching over 7 bases. The germline CDR1 and CDR2 sequences are SGHVS and FNYEAQ. The CDR3 has 16 residues. The junction had 9 bases not matched to a gene; V was cut back by 5 bases and J by 1 base. The CDR3 spells CASSTLWSGGTDTQYF. The CDR3 nucleotides are TGTGCCAGCAGCACACTCTGGAGCGGGGGCACAGATACGCAGTATTTT.